This TCR beta chain originates from a study of spatial heterogeneity in lung cancer. Study details: A module score for T cells, taken from matched bulk RNA-seq, correlated strongly with TCR transcript counts in tumor regions.

Study-wide findings and caveats: The study found that expanded intratumoral alpha and beta TCR counts tracked tumor mutation counts.

The germline V gene encodes CDR1 LNHDA and CDR2 SQIVND (reference sequence). This CDR3 comprises 15 residues. V gave up 5 bases and J gave up 10 bases; unmatched junction bases: 7. This clonotype has a count of ten or more. Its antigen is currently unknown. TCRdb independently ran MiXCR on the 5' RACE reads; one entry per CDR3 protein. The sample shows about 3,400 distinct CDR3 sequences, over 5.5% of them seen only once. Time point described: sample taken at primary tumor resection. This TCR was sampled from a female donor with early-stage non-small cell lung cancer. Sequencing used lung tumor tissue, obtained at surgery. The rearrangement links TRBV19 to TRBJ2-1, with 14 nucleotides matching TRBD2. The CDR3, as DNA: TGTGCCAGTAGTGGGACTAGCGGGAGTGTTCGGGAGCAGTTCTTC. It yields the protein CASSGTSGSVREQFF.